This record looks at one T cell receptor (beta chain) sequence and its context. Its antigen is as yet unknown. This sample was included in a study of vaccination and CD4 T cells after COVID-19. Across the whole study: Post-vaccine specimens were obtained a median 72 days after dose two (range 14 to 241).

This CDR3 region has 14 residues. Germline V gene lookup returns CDR1 SEHNR and CDR2 FQNEAQ (reference sequence). Trimming took 5 bases from V and 1 from J, leaving 11 bases between them. Oncomine TCR Beta short-read sequencing was applied to DNA from cultured CD4+ T cells. In this case, cultured CD4+ T cells provided the extracted genomic DNA. TCRdb reprocessed the PCR reads via MiXCR and lists one record per CDR3 protein. Of around 16,000 distinct CDR3 sequences listed, about 32% are singletons. Documented treatment: approximately 10-day PBMC culture with coronavirus spike peptide pools or control peptides (ViraFEST assay).

This sequence was found in a human donor with COVID-19. Sequences were obtained from cultured CD4+ T cells from blood. The chain has TRBV7-9 and TRBJ1-1; D might be TRBD1 (5 bases). The DNA for the CDR3 is TGTGCCAGCAGCCGGGACGGGGGGAACACTGAAGCTTTCTTT. It encodes CASSRDGGNTEAFF.